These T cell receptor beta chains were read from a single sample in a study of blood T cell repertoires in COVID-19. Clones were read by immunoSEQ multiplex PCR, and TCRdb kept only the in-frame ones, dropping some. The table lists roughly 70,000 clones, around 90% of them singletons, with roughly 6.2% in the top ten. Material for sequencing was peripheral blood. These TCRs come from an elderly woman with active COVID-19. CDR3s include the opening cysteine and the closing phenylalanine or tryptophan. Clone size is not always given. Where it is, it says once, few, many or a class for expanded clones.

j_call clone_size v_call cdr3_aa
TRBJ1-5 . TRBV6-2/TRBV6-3 CASSLRQGSQPQHF
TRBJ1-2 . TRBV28 CASSERFNGYTF
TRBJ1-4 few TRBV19 CASSRQSTNEKLFF
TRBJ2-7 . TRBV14 CARGLNVRTQSYEQYF
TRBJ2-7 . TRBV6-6 CASTSGEGIYEQYF
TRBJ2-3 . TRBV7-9 CASSSRDTQYF
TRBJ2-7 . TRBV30 CAWSALYQGGRTYEQYF
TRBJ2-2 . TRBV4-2 CASSQDSGRAVTGELFF
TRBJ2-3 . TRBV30 CAWSVGSNTQYF
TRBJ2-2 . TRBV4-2 CASSQALAGGTGELFF
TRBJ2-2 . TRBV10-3 CAISAAAGGTGELFF
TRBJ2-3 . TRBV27 CASSLGALTDTQYF
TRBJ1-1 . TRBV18 CASSPPSAATEAFF
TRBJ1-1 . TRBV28 CASSWGGMNTEAFF
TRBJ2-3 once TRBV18 CASSPLQERTDTQYF
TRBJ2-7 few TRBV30 CAWMSWRGLSYEQYF
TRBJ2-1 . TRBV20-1 CSASWAGVGSYNEQFF
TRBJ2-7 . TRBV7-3 CASSRDYGEQYF
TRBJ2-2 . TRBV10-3 CAILSNPGTLNTGELFF
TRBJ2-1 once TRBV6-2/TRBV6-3 CASSYEGHGAYNEQFF
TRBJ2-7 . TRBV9 CASSVVGLGDSEQYF
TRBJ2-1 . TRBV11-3 CASSLEGSGRIQPRHNEQFF
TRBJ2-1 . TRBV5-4 CASSYLGGTNEQFF
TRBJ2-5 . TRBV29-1 CSYGFRETQYF
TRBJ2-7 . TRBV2 CASNPGQGYDEQYF
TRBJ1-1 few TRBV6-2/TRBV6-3 CASSYLGDTEAFF
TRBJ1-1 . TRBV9 CASSPQTGWPEAFF
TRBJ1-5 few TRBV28 CASSLGRGSGSNQPQHF
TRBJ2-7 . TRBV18 CASSPDRTYEQYF
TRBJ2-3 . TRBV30 CAWSWRGGVRTDTQYF
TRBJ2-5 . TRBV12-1 CASSSEVKETQYF
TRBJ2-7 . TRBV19 CASSRGLAGRNSYEQYF
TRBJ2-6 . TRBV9 CASSVESGLGSGANVLTF
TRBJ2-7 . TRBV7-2 CASSSPQGAMVYEQYF
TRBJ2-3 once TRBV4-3 CASSQDGYRREGTDTQYF
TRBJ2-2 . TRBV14 CASRIAEFTGELFF
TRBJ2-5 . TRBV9 CASSPHTKETQYF
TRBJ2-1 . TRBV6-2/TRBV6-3 CASSYSPPSGIYNEQFF
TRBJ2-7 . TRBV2 CASLGTIRTGQYF
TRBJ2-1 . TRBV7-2 CASSPWTAYNEQFF
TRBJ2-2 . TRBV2 CASSLEGPNTGELFF
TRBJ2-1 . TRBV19 CASSSRDYYDLNEQFF